This T cell receptor (beta chain) was obtained from a study of shared clonotypes between healthy human individuals. The CDR3 is made up of 15 amino acids. Deletions cut 4 bases from V and 0 bases from J, with 11 bases between. Germline V gene sequence: CDR1 SGHKS, CDR2 YYEKEE (reference sequence). Remarks on this clone: Its matching antigen is unknown.

Study findings and constraints: Non-shared clonotypes showed lower generation probabilities than clonotypes common to all four donors.

Naive CD8 isolation took CD45RO-negative cells positively selected for CCR7 and excluded terminally differentiated effector memory CD45RA+ cells. Replicate PCRs run on sorted subsets employed roughly 190 ng DNA, about 27,000 T cell genomes. Method: immunoSEQ multiplex PCR; TCRdb's copy keeps in-frame clones and lacks some. The data hold about 2.1 million clones, with about 93% observed a single time. Sample: naive CD8+ T cells from PBMCs. The TCR originated in a man younger than 35 in good health. Some clones in this sample may be carry-over from other donors' samples. This sequence joins TRBV5-5 and TRBJ2-1, with D possibly being TRBD1 (7 bases). In DNA, the CDR3 is TGTGCCAGCAGCGCGGGACAGAGCTCCTACAATGAGCAGTTCTTC. Its translation is CASSAGQSSYNEQFF.